Listed below are T cell receptor beta chains from one sample, sequenced in a study of cytomegalovirus exposure and HLA in healthy donors. TCRdb's copy holds only in-frame clones and misses some; the assay was immunoSEQ multiplex PCR. This table holds 60,000 to 90,000 clones, approximately 67% found once. The sample consisted of PBMCs. Source of these receptors: a man in his forties in good health and CMV-seropositive. The CDR3 runs from the conserved cysteine through the conserved F or W. Fields, in order: V gene, J gene, CDR3 protein.

>TRBV28|TRBJ1-2
CASSSGQNGYGYTF
>TRBV5-1|TRBJ2-2
CASSSAQGDTGELFF
>TRBV30|TRBJ2-7
CAWSGGQGSTYEQYF
>TRBV5-5|TRBJ1-5
CASSLGASISNQPQHF
>TRBV5-1|TRBJ2-7
CASSFGTTVSYEQYF
>TRBV4-3|TRBJ1-1
CASSQDWGLNTEAFF
>TRBV28|TRBJ1-5
CASNDRVGNQPQHF
>TRBV2|TRBJ1-5
CASSRTGENQPQHF
>TRBV29-1|TRBJ1-1
CSVALGTAGTEAFF
>TRBV18|TRBJ1-1
CASSPATREAFF
>TRBV4-2|TRBJ2-1
CASSPGLADYNEQFF
>TRBV9|TRBJ2-1
CASSPRGAATDRSYNEQFF
>TRBV28|TRBJ1-5
CASSNRQGSGNQPQHF
>TRBV5-6|TRBJ2-4
CASSSLGGAKNIQYF
>TRBV5-1|TRBJ1-5
CASSDRGDQPQHF
>TRBV29-1|TRBJ1-2
CSVDDTSDYYTF
>TRBV5-1|TRBJ1-1
CASSLVGTVNTEAFF
>TRBV5-1|TRBJ2-1
CASSSGLAGRYLLEQFF
>TRBV4-2|TRBJ2-1
CASSQEGLAGGVEQFF
>TRBV7-6|TRBJ2-1
CASSLKGLAGKNEQFF
>TRBV29-1|TRBJ1-2
CSVGDRGDYGYTF
>TRBV11-3|TRBJ1-2
CASPSGGPSNYGYTF
>TRBV7-6|TRBJ1-1
CASSLGDRGRGTEAFF
>TRBV28|TRBJ1-4
CASSDSTNEKLFF
>TRBV7-8|TRBJ1-2
CASSFAGTKGYGYTF
>TRBV7-9|TRBJ1-2
CASSLFKPANYGYTF
>TRBV7-2|TRBJ1-1
CASSFAAYMNTEAFF
>TRBV5-1|TRBJ2-7
CASSLAPGYEQYF
>TRBV28|TRBJ2-4
CASSQEGQGVKNIQYF
>TRBV18|TRBJ2-1
CASSPGTSGYNEQFF
>TRBV27|TRBJ1-2
CASSPGTGYNYGYTF
>TRBV7-3|TRBJ2-7
CASSLGGRDYEQYF
>TRBV7-6|TRBJ1-2
CASSLATDNYGYTF
>TRBV21-1|TRBJ1-1
CASSNSRSGCSATEAFF
>TRBV11-2|TRBJ1-1
CASSLTGHKNTEAFF
>TRBV9|TRBJ2-7
CASSPSGTGFSEQYF
>TRBV6-5|TRBJ2-1
CASSSGTASYNEQFF
>TRBV25-1|TRBJ1-2
CASSDFQGAVGYTF
>TRBV19|TRBJ2-1
CASSNRQANVHEQFF
>TRBV4-3|TRBJ2-1
CASSQVASGGYNEQFF
>TRBV11-2|TRBJ1-2
CASSFEVVQTYGYTF
>TRBV18|TRBJ2-7
CASSPPAGAAYEQYF
>TRBV5-1|TRBJ2-2
CASSHRGGTSGRNTGELFF
>TRBV5-1|TRBJ1-1
CASSLAEDRVDPFEAFF
>TRBV30|TRBJ1-6
CAWRQGRHSPLHF
>TRBV4-1|TRBJ2-1
CASSRLAGGYGNEQFF
>TRBV4-2|TRBJ2-7
CASSLGQGAIEQYF
>TRBV28|TRBJ1-2
CASSKGQGRDGYTF
>TRBV6-5|TRBJ2-7
CASSYSVGGDSYEQYF
>TRBV5-1|TRBJ1-2
CASSQDRADGYTF
>TRBV6-6|TRBJ2-2
CASSRLGQGAWELFF
>TRBV5-4|TRBJ2-2
CASSSKFRDRGRTGELFF
>TRBV4-3|TRBJ1-5
CASSQDSGGQPQHF
>TRBV5-1|TRBJ2-7
CASSPGQTYEQYF